This TCR beta chain was sequenced for a study of identical twins. Study-level points and caveats: The abundant beta clonotypes from cord blood had fewer insertions, and memory repertoires had none of this.

TCRdb ran MiXCR on the 5' RACE reads and lists one entry per CDR3 protein. The top ten clones hold approximately 2% of a sample with 280,000 or so distinct CDR3 sequences, more than 6.5% of them seen once. This clonotype showed up many times. The antigen is unknown. The CDR3 consists of 17 residues. Germline CDR1 is SGHRS and CDR2 is YFSETQ. The V gene end was trimmed by 1 base and the J gene end by 0 bases; junction bases not matched to a gene: 4. These data also featured in a second study, about yellow fever vaccine responses in identical twins.

This chain connects TRBV5-1 to TRBJ2-2; the match to TRBD2 covers 9 bases. The sample was memory (CD45RO+) T cells sorted from blood. The origin of this receptor is a woman aged 18-29 years in good health. The CDR3 protein is CASSLTSGSSNTGELFF. The CDR3 nucleotides are TGCGCCAGCAGCTTGACTAGCGGGTCGTCGAACACCGGGGAGCTGTTTTTT.